This TCR beta chain was identified during a study of blood T cells in healthy people across ages. Study-level results: Relative to aged donors, long-lived donors carried more naive CD4+ cells and displayed higher diversity. A conclusive naive versus antigen-experienced comparison was prevented by the unsorted PBMCs.

This CDR3 contains 13 residues. CDR1 is SNHLY, CDR2 FYNNEI, per germline. V trimming: 8 bases; J trimming: 2 bases; junction bases outside the gene matches: 1. Primers used in a second PCR of about 6 to 11 cycles were a sample-barcoded 5' primer and a J-beta primer mix. The template-switch adaptor was a 5' adaptor with 12 random nucleotides. It tagged each cDNA molecule. TCRdb re-called the 5' RACE reads with MiXCR, one entry per CDR3 protein. The table has hundreds of thousands of distinct CDR3 sequences, approximately 60% seen once. With regard to this clonotype: Its antigen remains unknown.

Sample: blood. The sequence derives from a man between 35 and 55 years old in good health. The chain links TRBV2 to TRBJ2-5; TRBD1 aligns across 11 bases. CDR3 region: CASWDRGQETQYF. CDR3 DNA: TGTGCCAGCTGGGACAGGGGGCAAGAGACCCAGTACTTC.